The 30 T cell receptor beta chains listed next were all sequenced from one sample in a study of blood T cell repertoires in COVID-19. The method was immunoSEQ multiplex PCR; TCRdb's version includes in-frame clones alone and lacks a portion of them. The sample shows 380,000 or so clones, more than 65% of them seen only once. Sequences were obtained from peripheral blood. These receptors were collected from a human donor with acute or convalescent COVID-19. The donor label of this sample is uncertain.

The rearrangement joins TRBV5-1 to TRBJ1-6; 7 nucleotides match TRBD1. The CDR3 runs to 14 residues. CDR1 and CDR2 from the germline V gene are SGHRS and YFSETQ. J was trimmed by 6 bases and V by 6 bases; bases with no gene match: 6. In DNA form, the CDR3 reads TGCGCCAGCATGCGGGACAGAAGTAATTCACCCCTCCACTTT. It yields the protein CASMRDRSNSPLHF.

V usage is TRBV28 and J usage is TRBJ1-4, with D uncertain. CDR3 length: 11 residues. V gave up 2 bases and J gave up 12 bases, with 7 bases separating them. Germline V CDR1 and CDR2: MDHEN, SYDVKM. CDR3 protein: CASSLVSELFF. The CDR3 DNA reads as TGTGCCAGCAGTTTAGTTTCAGAACTGTTTTTT.

This clone was picked up a small number of times. The chain carries TRBV24-1 and TRBJ1-4, with no clear D. The CDR3 is 14 amino acids. V was shortened by 3 bases and J by 10 bases, with 14 bases between the two germline ends. Per germline, CDR1 KGHDR and CDR2 SFDVKD. The CDR3 region has the DNA TGTGCCACCAGTGATGGGTTTCCGGGAGGAAAACTGTTTTTT. Residues: CATSDGFPGGKLFF.

The rearrangement uses TRBV7-8 and TRBJ1-5; no clear D gene. V shed 4 bases and J shed 1 base, with 5 bases lying between them. CDR3 length: 13 residues. The germline CDR1 and CDR2 sequences are SGHVS and FQNEAQ. CDR3 DNA: TGTGCCAGCAGCTACTGGAGCAATCAGCCCCAGCATTTT. Residues: CASSYWSNQPQHF.

The rearrangement uses TRBV12-3 or TRBV12-4 and TRBJ1-2, with D unresolved. The CDR3 is 13 residues long. Trimming cost V 6 bases and J 4 bases, with 12 bases left between them. DNA of the CDR3: TGTGCCAGCAGCAAACCAGCGCTCTATGGCTACACCTTC. It specifies CASSKPALYGYTF.

V and J are TRBV18 and TRBJ1-2, with TRBD1 matching over 8 bases. V was clipped by 4 bases and J by 5 bases; unmatched bases: 3. The CDR3 contains 13 residues. Germline CDR1 and CDR2: KGHSH and LQKENI. CDR3 DNA sequence: TGTGCCAGCTCACTGGGACAGGATTATGGCTACACCTTC. Protein: CASSLGQDYGYTF.

Worth noting for this clone: Distinct nucleotide sequences in the sample also encode this CDR3. J is TRBJ2-2 and V is TRBV18; the match to TRBD1 covers 7 bases. Unmatched junction bases numbered 7, after V lost 6 bases and J lost 0 bases. Germline V gene lookup returns CDR1 KGHSH and CDR2 LQKENI. The CDR3 covers 16 residues. The CDR3 nucleotides read TGTGCCAGCTCTCCGAGACAGGGAACGAACACCGGGGAGCTGTTTTTT. The encoded protein is CASSPRQGTNTGELFF.

V and J are TRBV27 and TRBJ1-1; D may be TRBD1 (5 bases). V dropped 6 bases and J dropped 0 bases, with 14 bases sitting between them. This CDR3 spans 15 amino acids. Germline CDR1 MNHEY, CDR2 SMNVEV (reference sequence). CDR3 sequence reads: CASRRGRGMNTEAFF. The CDR3 DNA reads as TGTGCCAGCAGGCGGGGACGGGGCATGAACACTGAAGCTTTCTTT.

The chain carries TRBV12-5 and TRBJ2-1, with D possibly TRBD1 on 6 matching bases. The CDR3 runs to 15 residues. CDR1 LGHNT and CDR2 FRNRAP come from the germline V gene. Between the trimmed V and J ends, which lost 5 bases and 0 bases, there was a span of 11 bases. CDR3 coding DNA: TGTGCTAGTGGTCTCAGGGGCAACTCCTACAATGAGCAGTTCTTC. Protein sequence: CASGLRGNSYNEQFF.

This clone is a singleton in its sample. The chain has TRBV30 and TRBJ1-5; D is undetermined. V was pared by 1 base and J by 9 bases, with 13 bases between. The CDR3 runs 13 residues. CDR1 and CDR2 from the germline V gene are GTSNPN and SVGIG (reference sequence). In DNA, the CDR3 is TGTGCCTGGAGTGCGGGTCCCCGTTGGCCCCAGCATTTT. It specifies CAWSAGPRWPQHF.

The V call is TRBV6-5, the J call TRBJ1-1; 8 positions match TRBD1. CDR3 length equals 15 residues. V was pared by 4 bases and J by 4 bases, with 8 bases of the junction left unmatched. The germline V gene has CDR1 MNHEY and CDR2 SVGAGI. This chain's CDR3 is CASSFRTGRVTEAFF. The CDR3 DNA reads as TGTGCCAGCAGTTTCCGGACAGGGCGGGTCACTGAAGCTTTCTTT.

J is TRBJ2-1 and V is TRBV5-6; 12 bases are a match to TRBD2. Germline values: CDR1 SGHDT, CDR2 YYEEEE. The CDR3 length is 14 residues. Trimming took 4 bases from V and 15 from J; bases not matched to a gene: 11. This CDR3 is CASSPWTSGVDRFF. In DNA form, the CDR3 reads TGTGCCAGCAGCCCGTGGACTAGCGGGGTCGATAGGTTCTTC.

The table lists this clone with a few counts. The rearrangement links TRBV5-1 to TRBJ1-6; TRBD1 matches 9 bases. The CDR3 runs 16 residues. CDR1 and CDR2 from the germline V gene are SGHRS and YFSETQ. Unmatched junction bases numbered 6, after V lost 0 bases and J lost 8 bases. CDR3 loop: CASSLAGTGKDSPLHF. The CDR3 DNA reads as TGCGCCAGCAGCTTGGCGGGGACAGGGAAGGATTCACCCCTCCACTTT. The full variable domain, rest sourced from reference TRBV5-1 and TRBJ1-6, is KAGVTQTPRYLIKTRGQQVTLSCSPISGHRSVSWYQQTPGQGLQFLFEYFSETQRNKGNFPGRFSGRQFSNSRSEMNVSTLELGDSALYLCASSLAGTGKDSPLHFGNGTRLTVT.

This chain connects TRBV3-1 (or the pseudogene TRBV3-2) to TRBJ2-5; tentatively, D is TRBD1 (6 bases). Germline assignment: CDR1 LGHDT and CDR2 YNNKEL (reference sequence). With 7 bases removed from V and 5 bases from J, the gap between germline ends came to 8 bases. CDR3 size: 11 residues. This CDR3 reads CASTRGETQYF. CDR3 nucleotide sequence: TGTGCCAGCACAAGGGGGGAGACCCAGTACTTC.

J is TRBJ1-1 and V is TRBV27; D ambiguous. CDR3 length equals 15 residues. Germline-derived CDR1 and CDR2 are MNHEY and SMNVEV (reference sequence). Trimming took off 5 bases at V and 2 bases at J, with 15 bases between the two ends. The CDR3 protein is CASSRPARINTEAFF. The CDR3 DNA sequence: TGTGCCAGCAGTCGACCCGCCAGGATTAACACTGAAGCTTTCTTT.

This clone occurred a few times. The chain has TRBV29-1 and TRBJ1-3, with 9 bases that match TRBD1. This CDR3 contains 15 residues. V gave up 5 bases and J gave up 3 bases; unmatched junction bases: 8. Germline lookup yields CDR1 SQVTM and CDR2 ANQGSEA. In DNA, the CDR3 is TGCAGCGTTATAGGGGACAGGGCGAATGGAAACACCATATATTTT. Translating gives CSVIGDRANGNTIYF.

The chain joins TRBV7-7 to TRBJ2-5; TRBD2 agrees at 11 bases. Per germline, CDR1 SSHAT and CDR2 FNYEAQ (reference sequence). After removal of 5 bases from V and 7 bases from J, the junction contained 6 bases not matched to a gene. The CDR3 spans 14 residues. The CDR3 coding sequence is TGTGCCAGCAGCGTTAGCGGGGGGGCCCTGACCCAGTACTTC. This translates into CASSVSGGALTQYF. The complete variable domain, with remaining parts taken from reference TRBV7-7 and TRBJ2-5, reads GAGVSQSPRYKVTKRGQDVTLRCDPISSHATLYWYQQALGQGPEFLTYFNYEAQPDKSGLPSDRFSAERPEGSISTLTIQRTEQRDSAMYRCASSVSGGALTQYFGPGTRLLVL.

The chain is built from TRBV9 and TRBJ2-5; perhaps TRBD1 as D (6 bases). V was pared by 6 bases and J by 1 base, with 13 bases between. CDR1 and CDR2 (germline): SGDLS, YYNGEE. CDR3 length: 14 residues. CDR3 in amino acids: CASTPQGLQETQYF. The DNA of the CDR3 is TGTGCCAGCACCCCTCAGGGGCTCCAAGAGACCCAGTACTTC.

This clone came up a few times. The rearrangement joins TRBV11-2 to TRBJ2-1, with D possibly matching TRBD2 (6 bases). V dropped 2 bases and J dropped 2 bases, with 13 bases sitting between them. The CDR3 sequence is 16 residues long. CDR1 and CDR2 from the germline V gene are SGHAT and FQNNGV. CDR3 nucleotides: TGTGCCAGCAGCTTATTGGGGGGAGGCCCCTACAATGAGCAGTTCTTC. Its translation: CASSLLGGGPYNEQFF.

The gene calls are TRBV7-9 and TRBJ2-2; TRBD1 agrees at 9 bases. Per germline, CDR1 SEHNR and CDR2 FQNEAQ (reference sequence). This CDR3 has 18 residues. Trimming removed 5 bases from V and 6 bases from J; junction bases left unmatched: 16. In nucleotides, the CDR3 is TGTGCCAGCAGCCTTTCCCGGGACAGGGCCGGGATAGCCGGGGAGCTGTTTTTT. It codes for CASSLSRDRAGIAGELFF.

The genes are TRBV5-1 and TRBJ1-2; 9 bases are a match to TRBD1. CDR1 is SGHRS, CDR2 YFSETQ, per germline. The V segment lost 3 bases and the J segment 6 bases; nucleotides outside the gene matches: 6. This CDR3 spans 14 amino acids. The CDR3 nucleotides read TGCGCCAGCAGCTCAGGACAGGGGATGCATGGCTACACCTTC. It specifies CASSSGQGMHGYTF.

On this clone: This may be a read error: a much more frequent sequence differs by one nucleotide. The genes are TRBV20-1 and TRBJ1-5; D unresolved. CDR1 DFQATT and CDR2 SNEGSKA come from the germline V gene (reference sequence). The CDR3 has 13 residues. The germline V and J ends were trimmed by 3 bases and 4 bases, with 10 bases remaining between them. CDR3 nucleotides: TGCAGTGCTAGTTTCGGGGTTAATCAGCCCCAGCATTTT. This codes for CSASFGVNQPQHF.

V usage is TRBV7-2 and J usage is TRBJ1-1, with 7 bases lining up with TRBD1. Trimming at V came to 0 bases and at J to 0 bases, leaving 7 bases not matched to a gene. Germline V gene data show CDR1 as SGHTA and CDR2 as FQGNSA. The CDR3 loop spans 17 amino acids. The CDR3 region has the DNA TGTGCCAGCAGCTTAGCGAGGAGACAGGGAATGAACACTGAAGCTTTCTTT. It encodes CASSLARRQGMNTEAFF.

The chain combines TRBV7-9 with TRBJ1-1; D is undetermined. This CDR3 is 14 amino acids long. Trimming stripped 6 bases from V and 0 bases from J, with 11 bases between. Germline V gene lookup returns CDR1 SEHNR and CDR2 FQNEAQ (reference sequence). This chain's CDR3 is CASSRDSLNTEAFF. CDR3 sequence (DNA): TGTGCCAGCAGTCGCGACTCCCTGAACACTGAAGCTTTCTTT. Full variable domain (remainder filled in from reference TRBV7-9 and TRBJ1-1): DTGVSQNPRHKITKRGQNVTFRCDPISEHNRLYWYRQTLGQGPEFLTYFQNEAQLEKSRLLSDRFSAERPKGSFSTLEIQRTEQGDSAMYLCASSRDSLNTEAFFGQGTRLTVV.

The chain uses TRBV27 and TRBJ1-2; TRBD1 agrees at 10 bases. Germline V lookup: CDR1 MNHEY, CDR2 SMNVEV (reference sequence). The CDR3 is 15 residues long. V was pared by 6 bases and J by 5 bases, with 9 bases of the junction left unmatched. The CDR3 loop reads CASRDFPDRGYGYTF. The CDR3 nucleotides are TGTGCCAGCAGAGATTTCCCGGACAGGGGGTATGGCTACACCTTC.

Only one count was recorded for this clone. J is TRBJ2-3 and V is TRBV13, with 12 bases lining up with TRBD2. The CDR3 spans 20 residues. Germline V gives CDR1 PRHDT, CDR2 FYEKMQ (reference sequence). J lost 0 bases, V lost 0 bases, and 10 bases had no gene match. CDR3 amino acids: CASSLGLAGGPRASTDTQYF. The CDR3 DNA sequence: TGTGCCAGCAGCTTAGGTCTAGCGGGGGGGCCCCGCGCTAGCACAGATACGCAGTATTTT.

The rearrangement links TRBV11-2 to TRBJ2-1; possibly TRBD1 for D (6 bases). The CDR3 consists of 16 residues. The V gene's germline CDR1 is SGHAT and CDR2 FQNNGV. V was trimmed by 1 base and J by 9 bases, leaving 19 bases between them. CDR3 amino acids: CASSLATGKQTLEQFF. The CDR3 DNA reads TGTGCCAGCAGCTTAGCCACAGGGAAGCAGACCCTTGAGCAGTTCTTC.

The genes are TRBV2 and TRBJ1-2; possible D gene TRBD1, 5 bases. This CDR3 contains 16 residues. Germline lookup yields CDR1 SNHLY and CDR2 FYNNEI. Trimming removed 7 bases at V and 2 bases at J, with 20 bases between. The CDR3 DNA follows: TGTGCCAGCAATGGTCCAGGGCAGGAAAGAAACTATGGCTACACCTTC. Translation gives CASNGPGQERNYGYTF.

The rearrangement links TRBV12-3 or TRBV12-4 to TRBJ1-2; 11 nucleotides align to TRBD1. The CDR3 is 12 amino acids. Germline trimming cut 8 bases from V and 8 bases from J; bases unmatched to any gene: 4. The CDR3 DNA is TGTGCCAGCGGACAGGGGGCCTACGGCTACACCTTC. The encoded protein is CASGQGAYGYTF.

CDR3 bases: TGTGCCAGCAGTGACGCGTCAGGCACTGAAGCTTTCTTT. Amino acids: CASSDASGTEAFF. The V call is TRBV2, the J call TRBJ1-1; the D is unclear. V lost 3 bases and J lost 4, with 9 bases in between. CDR1 and CDR2 from the germline V gene are SNHLY and FYNNEI. The CDR3 extends over 13 amino acids.